A single sample is the source of the 2 T cell receptor beta chains below, sequenced in a study of blood T cells in healthy people across ages (dated by TCRdb to about 2015). Library preparation was by 5' RACE. Sequencing relied on an Illumina HiSeq 2500. A second PCR of roughly 6 to 12 cycles was performed with a sample-barcoded 5' primer and a J-beta primer mix. TCRdb reprocessed the public reads (quality trimming at Q25 with fastp, clone calling with MiXCR) and kept in-frame beta chains. Each entry is one CDR3 protein sequence, shown with its most common DNA and genes. This sample lists around 780,000 distinct CDR3 sequences; about 56% were detected once. The ten largest clones add up to more than 25% of the sample. Sequencing was carried out using blood. The origin of the receptors is a man in his forties in good health.

V gene TRBV7-3 combines with J gene TRBJ2-6; D unresolved. The germline V gene has CDR1 SGHTA and CDR2 FQGTGA. This CDR3 has 15 amino acids. The V and J ends lost 2 bases and 3 bases respectively, with 8 bases between them. As DNA, the CDR3 is TGTGCCAGCAGCTTAGATCCGTTTGGGGCCAACGTCCTGACTTTC. Translating gives CASSLDPFGANVLTF.

The chain carries TRBV28 and TRBJ2-3; tentative D call: TRBD2 (5 bases). The V end lost 3 bases, the J end lost 0 bases, and 13 bases lay between the germline ends. The CDR3 is made up of 16 amino acids. CDR1 is MDHEN and CDR2 is SYDVKM in the germline V gene. The CDR3 DNA follows: TGTGCCAGCAGTTTCGAGGGCGCCTCTAGCACAGATACGCAGTATTTT. Translating gives CASSFEGASSTDTQYF.